This T cell receptor (beta chain) is from a study of T cells expressing NK-cell markers. There are 15 residues in the CDR3. Germline lookup yields CDR1 SNHLY and CDR2 FYNNEI. TCRdb reprocessed the 5' RACE reads, keeping one entry per CDR3 protein, no DNA. The ten top clones account for about 19%, within a sample of approximately 170,000 distinct CDR3 sequences. The J gene is TRBJ2-2, the V gene TRBV2. Sequenced input: blood T cells: a sorted CD56 or NKG2C T cell subset, CD4+ or CD8+ T cells, or bulk PBMC T cells (not recorded which). This TCR came from a man aged 18-75 years in good health. This chain's CDR3 is CASSDWAYGTGELFF.